The rows below give T cell receptor beta chains drawn from one sample of a study of T cells after yellow fever vaccination. Each CDR3 protein is one row after TCRdb ran MiXCR on the 5' RACE reads. The data hold some 300,000 distinct CDR3 sequences, with approximately 3.9% observed a single time. Sample: PBMCs, taken on the day of the yellow fever booster vaccination. These receptors were obtained from a man between 18 and 35 years old who received the YFV17D yellow fever vaccine. The CDR3 runs from the conserved cysteine through the conserved F or W. Each record gives: D gene, J gene, V gene, clone size, CDR3 protein, CDR3 DNA. A D gene is named only where the DNA matches it firmly. Only some rows state a clone size, as once, few, many or a class for expanded clones.

D gene: TRBD2; J gene: TRBJ2-7; V gene: TRBV12-3/TRBV12-4; clone size: few; CDR3 protein: CASRAGGPVEQYF; CDR3 DNA: TGTGCCAGCAGAGCGGGGGGCCCTGTGGAGCAGTACTTC
D gene: TRBD1; J gene: TRBJ2-1; V gene: TRBV5-1; clone size: few; CDR3 protein: CASGDRAANEQFF; CDR3 DNA: TGCGCCAGCGGGGACAGGGCCGCGAATGAGCAGTTCTTC
D gene: .; J gene: TRBJ1-3; V gene: TRBV12-3/TRBV12-4; clone size: .; CDR3 protein: CASSFIGGSGNTIYF; CDR3 DNA: TGTGCCAGCAGTTTCATCGGGGGCTCTGGAAACACCATATATTTT
D gene: TRBD1; J gene: TRBJ2-7; V gene: TRBV5-1; clone size: many; CDR3 protein: CASSWGQGDGHEQYF; CDR3 DNA: TGCGCCAGCAGCTGGGGACAGGGCGATGGCCACGAGCAGTACTTC
D gene: .; J gene: TRBJ1-6; V gene: TRBV25-1; clone size: few; CDR3 protein: CASLPRGAYSPLHF; CDR3 DNA: TGTGCCAGCCTTCCCCGGGGGGCTTATTCACCCCTCCACTTT
D gene: TRBD1; J gene: TRBJ2-2; V gene: TRBV12-3/TRBV12-4; clone size: few; CDR3 protein: CASSPIGGFTGELFF; CDR3 DNA: TGTGCCAGCAGTCCAATAGGGGGCTTCACCGGGGAGCTGTTTTTT
D gene: .; J gene: TRBJ2-1; V gene: TRBV10-3; clone size: medium-sized; CDR3 protein: CAIRRLGSYNEQFF; CDR3 DNA: TGTGCCATCCGACGGTTAGGGTCCTACAATGAGCAGTTCTTC
D gene: TRBD1; J gene: TRBJ1-6; V gene: TRBV7-2; clone size: .; CDR3 protein: CASSLVELAGGGSPLHF; CDR3 DNA: TGTGCCAGCAGCTTAGTTGAGCTTGCAGGGGGCGGTTCACCCCTCCACTTT
D gene: .; J gene: TRBJ1-1; V gene: TRBV6-2/TRBV6-3; clone size: many; CDR3 protein: CASSHALFRGEAFF; CDR3 DNA: TGTGCCAGCAGCCATGCCTTGTTCAGAGGTGAAGCTTTCTTT
D gene: TRBD1; J gene: TRBJ1-6; V gene: TRBV19; clone size: few; CDR3 protein: CASNPRTGVGSPLHF; CDR3 DNA: TGTGCCAGTAATCCGAGGACAGGGGTCGGATCACCCCTCCACTTT
D gene: TRBD1; J gene: TRBJ1-5; V gene: TRBV6-2/TRBV6-3; clone size: .; CDR3 protein: CASRTDRDGNQPQHF; CDR3 DNA: TGTGCCAGCAGGACGGACAGGGACGGCAATCAGCCCCAGCATTTT
D gene: .; J gene: TRBJ1-1; V gene: TRBV7-9; clone size: many; CDR3 protein: CASRWGNTEAFF; CDR3 DNA: TGTGCCAGCCGGTGGGGGAACACTGAAGCTTTCTTT
D gene: .; J gene: TRBJ2-1; V gene: TRBV5-1; clone size: .; CDR3 protein: CASSPAHLGGNEQFF; CDR3 DNA: TGCGCCAGCAGCCCTGCCCATCTAGGGGGGAATGAGCAGTTCTTC
D gene: .; J gene: TRBJ2-7; V gene: TRBV12-3/TRBV12-4; clone size: many; CDR3 protein: CASSERVGPSYEQYF; CDR3 DNA: TGTGCCAGCAGCGAAAGGGTAGGGCCTTCCTACGAGCAGTACTTC
D gene: .; J gene: TRBJ2-3; V gene: TRBV5-1; clone size: many; CDR3 protein: CASIGGDGDTQYF; CDR3 DNA: TGCGCCAGCATCGGCGGAGATGGAGATACGCAGTATTTT
D gene: .; J gene: TRBJ1-2; V gene: TRBV6-1; clone size: many; CDR3 protein: CASSEPGRYGYTF; CDR3 DNA: TGTGCCAGCAGTGAGCCAGGGCGCTATGGCTACACCTTC
D gene: .; J gene: TRBJ2-5; V gene: TRBV7-7; clone size: many; CDR3 protein: CASSGRIGGQQETQYF; CDR3 DNA: TGTGCCAGCAGCGGCCGGATTGGGGGGCAACAAGAGACCCAGTACTTC
D gene: TRBD2; J gene: TRBJ2-3; V gene: TRBV15; clone size: many; CDR3 protein: CATSRVLTGTSGGPADTQYF; CDR3 DNA: TGTGCCACCAGCAGAGTTTTGACTGGGACTAGCGGGGGGCCTGCAGATACGCAGTATTTT
D gene: TRBD1; J gene: TRBJ1-2; V gene: TRBV12-3/TRBV12-4; clone size: few; CDR3 protein: CASLAANRGRRYGYTF; CDR3 DNA: TGTGCCAGCTTGGCAGCGAACAGGGGCCGTAGGTATGGCTACACCTTC
D gene: TRBD2; J gene: TRBJ2-2; V gene: TRBV7-2; clone size: .; CDR3 protein: CASSLPLAGGPGELFF; CDR3 DNA: TGTGCCAGCAGCTTACCGCTAGCGGGGGGGCCCGGGGAGCTGTTTTTT
D gene: .; J gene: TRBJ2-5; V gene: TRBV6-6; clone size: few; CDR3 protein: CASSHLRETQYF; CDR3 DNA: TGTGCCAGCAGCCACCTCCGGGAGACCCAGTACTTC
D gene: .; J gene: TRBJ1-1; V gene: TRBV5-1; clone size: .; CDR3 protein: CASSPAVRGNTEAFF; CDR3 DNA: TGCGCCAGCAGCCCGGCGGTGCGGGGGAACACTGAAGCTTTCTTT
D gene: TRBD2; J gene: TRBJ2-3; V gene: TRBV4-1; clone size: .; CDR3 protein: CASSQVLAGGYDTQYF; CDR3 DNA: TGCGCCAGCAGCCAAGTGCTAGCGGGGGGGTATGATACGCAGTATTTT
D gene: .; J gene: TRBJ2-7; V gene: TRBV5-1; clone size: many; CDR3 protein: CASSLDSRRVLFYEQYF; CDR3 DNA: TGCGCCAGCAGCTTGGATTCTCGGCGGGTGCTGTTCTACGAGCAGTACTTC